These 8 T cell receptor beta chains share one sample of origin, sequenced in a study of cytomegalovirus exposure and HLA in healthy donors. With 60 Vbeta and 13 Jbeta primers, the PCR was carried out. Sequencing was performed with immunoSEQ multiplex PCR; in TCRdb, only in-frame clones are kept and a portion is missing. The listing records roughly 70,000 clones. Specimen: PBMCs. The receptor source for this set is a man aged 35-49 years in good health and CMV-seronegative.

The J gene is TRBJ1-1, the V gene TRBV20-1; 9 positions match TRBD1. Germline values: CDR1 DFQATT, CDR2 SNEGSKA (reference sequence). V was clipped by 6 bases and J by 11 bases; unmatched bases: 7. The CDR3 has 11 residues. CDR3: CSARDRVGAFF. The CDR3 bases are TGCAGTGCGCGGGACAGGGTTGGGGCTTTCTTT.

The chain recombines TRBV5-1 with TRBJ1-5; no clear D. The length of the CDR3 is 13 residues. V was trimmed by 6 bases and J by 3 bases, leaving 10 bases between them. Germline CDR1 reads SGHRS; CDR2 reads YFSETQ. CDR3 protein: CASTDPYNQPQHF. Written as DNA, the CDR3 is TGCGCCAGCACAGATCCTTACAATCAGCCCCAGCATTTT.

V gene TRBV5-1 combines with J gene TRBJ2-1; TRBD1 might be the D (5 bases). Germline lookup yields CDR1 SGHRS and CDR2 YFSETQ. The CDR3 runs to 14 residues. V was shortened by 0 bases and J by 3 bases, with 7 bases between the two germline ends. The CDR3 DNA reads TGCGCCAGCAGCTTGGGGACAAACTACAATGAGCAGTTCTTC. This sequence encodes CASSLGTNYNEQFF.

The CDR3 DNA is TGTGCCAGCAGTGAAGCAGGCAAACAGGCCAAATATGGCTACACCTTC. Translating gives CASSEAGKQAKYGYTF. The V and J genes are TRBV6-1 and TRBJ1-2, with TRBD1 as a possible D gene (5 bases). Trimming took 0 bases from V and 5 from J, leaving 16 bases between them. The CDR3 spans 16 residues. In germline, CDR1 is MNHNS, CDR2 SASEGT.

The chain carries TRBV6-5 and TRBJ2-3; 9 bases align to TRBD2. The CDR3 is made up of 14 amino acids. With 2 bases clipped from V and 4 bases from J, the junction kept 1 base outside the gene matches. In germline, CDR1 is MNHEY, CDR2 SVGAGI. The CDR3 coding sequence is TGTGCCAGCAGTTACGCGGGGGGGTCAGATACGCAGTATTTT. Protein product: CASSYAGGSDTQYF.

This chain links TRBV6-5 with TRBJ2-7; 11 bases map to TRBD2. V trimming: 5 bases; J trimming: 3 bases; junction bases outside the gene matches: 6. Germline CDR1 and CDR2: MNHEY and SVGAGI. The CDR3 loop spans 15 amino acids. In DNA, the CDR3 is TGTGCCAGCAGTCAAACTAGCGGGGGCTTCTACGAGCAGTACTTC. Encoded protein: CASSQTSGGFYEQYF.

This chain connects TRBV29-1 to TRBJ1-1; 7 bases match TRBD1. Trimming cost V 3 bases and J 7 bases; bases outside gene matches: 17. Germline-derived CDR1 and CDR2 are SQVTM and ANQGSEA. The CDR3 runs to 16 residues. CDR3 DNA sequence: TGCAGCGTTGAGGGCGTTGATTTTAGGGGGCGGAATGAAGCTTTCTTT. Its protein is CSVEGVDFRGRNEAFF. Filled out from reference TRBV29-1 and TRBJ1-1, the complete variable domain reads SAVISQKPSRDICQRGTSLTIQCQVDSQVTMMFWYRQQPGQSLTLIATANQGSEATYESGFVIDKFPISRPNLTFSTLTVSNMSPEDSSIYLCSVEGVDFRGRNEAFFGQGTRLTVV.

The chain carries TRBV7-6 and TRBJ2-7, with a tentative D call TRBD1 (6 bases). The CDR3 extends over 19 amino acids. V lost 3 bases to trimming and J lost 4 bases, with 28 bases between them. Germline CDR1 and CDR2: SGHVS and FNYEAQ. In nucleotides, the CDR3 is TGTGCCAGCAGCTTCAATTCAGGGGTGGGTGGGGCAGTTATGTACGAGCAGTACTTC. Residues: CASSFNSGVGGAVMYEQYF.